The clone carrying this TCR beta chain was recorded a few times. Its specificity is not known. The sample is drawn from a study of T cells after yellow fever vaccination. Researchers made TCR cDNA using 5'RACE template switching, and this step added a universal primer site and UMIs. MiXCR, run by TCRdb on the 5' RACE reads, gives a single entry per CDR3 protein. The data hold around 310,000 distinct CDR3 sequences, with roughly 8.7% observed a single time. General study points: Only a minor proportion of clonotypes was detected across both CD4 and CD8 compartments. Though it reached lower strength, the secondary response hit its peak faster, day 5 versus 15.

The specimen was PBMCs, collected on the day of the first yellow fever vaccination. The clonotype comes from a man younger than 35 who received the YFV17D yellow fever vaccine.

CDR3 in amino acids: CSARETLGAYGYTF. In DNA, the CDR3 is TGCAGTGCTAGAGAGACCCTCGGCGCCTATGGCTACACCTTC. The chain combines TRBV20-1 with TRBJ1-2; D is undetermined. The V and J ends lost 0 bases and 4 bases respectively, with 12 bases between them. Germline V gives CDR1 DFQATT, CDR2 SNEGSKA (reference sequence). The CDR3 is 14 amino acids.